Given below is one T cell receptor (beta chain) in context. Its antigen remains unidentified. Investigators sought sequencing depths of between 1 in 200,000 and 1 in 1 million T cells. Here immunoSEQ multiplex PCR was the method, and the copy in TCRdb shows in-frame clones only, minus some. The sample includes hundreds of thousands of clones, more than 75% of them seen just once. V lost 4 bases and J 1 base, leaving 5 bases between the germline ends. CDR1 MRHNA and CDR2 SNTAGT come from the germline V gene. The CDR3 loop spans 13 amino acids. These data come from a study of cytotoxic CD8 clonotypes in ibrutinib-treated CLL. Study outcomes and limitations: Age-matched healthy donor levels were exceeded by baseline clonality, which tracked circulating CD8+ T-cell counts. Upon ibrutinib response clonality rose, and upon progression it fell back toward baseline.

The receptor was isolated from a human donor with chronic lymphocytic leukemia. This chain joins TRBV6-4 and TRBJ1-5; no reliable D call. The sample was PBMCs, taken after 12 months of ibrutinib treatment. The CDR3 here is CASSVASNQPQHF. CDR3 nucleotide sequence: TGTGCCAGCAGTGTTGCCAGCAATCAGCCCCAGCATTTT.